This TCR beta chain was identified in a study of T cell changes during pregnancy in multiple sclerosis (dated by TCRdb to the late 2010s). Study-level background: Changes in the T cell repertoire over the course of pregnancy were examined in this study in women with multiple sclerosis.

From its cysteine to its phenylalanine, the CDR3 spans 13 amino acids. Only the CDR3 portion is preserved as DNA: 39 bases, with reading frame beginning at the first base. V is pared back by 6 bases and J by 3 bases, with 11 bases lying between the germline termini. As encoded in the germline V gene, CDR1 is SNHLY while CDR2 is FYNNEI. As to this clone: Its specific antigen is unknown. One base away there is no much larger clone; base qualities are not given.

The library was produced with the immunoSEQ multiplex PCR assay. The table comes from immuneACCESS by way of TCRdb, which keeps in-frame sequences with V and J called. Part of the clones is missing from these tables; in studies checked, under half for an unresolved V gene and the rest for unknown reasons. The sample table records over 45,000 clones; about 92% of these occur just once. The ten largest clones add up to 0.9% to 1% of the sample. The source is a female donor in good health, enrolled as a control in a pregnancy study. The chain uses TRBV2 and TRBJ1-2; the best D guess is TRBD1, with 6 bases matching. The source was CD4+ T cells from peripheral blood mononuclear cells, collected in the second trimester of pregnancy. The DNA sequence reads TGTGCCAGCAGACAGGGTCCACACTATGGCTACACCTTC. Translation gives CASRQGPHYGYTF.